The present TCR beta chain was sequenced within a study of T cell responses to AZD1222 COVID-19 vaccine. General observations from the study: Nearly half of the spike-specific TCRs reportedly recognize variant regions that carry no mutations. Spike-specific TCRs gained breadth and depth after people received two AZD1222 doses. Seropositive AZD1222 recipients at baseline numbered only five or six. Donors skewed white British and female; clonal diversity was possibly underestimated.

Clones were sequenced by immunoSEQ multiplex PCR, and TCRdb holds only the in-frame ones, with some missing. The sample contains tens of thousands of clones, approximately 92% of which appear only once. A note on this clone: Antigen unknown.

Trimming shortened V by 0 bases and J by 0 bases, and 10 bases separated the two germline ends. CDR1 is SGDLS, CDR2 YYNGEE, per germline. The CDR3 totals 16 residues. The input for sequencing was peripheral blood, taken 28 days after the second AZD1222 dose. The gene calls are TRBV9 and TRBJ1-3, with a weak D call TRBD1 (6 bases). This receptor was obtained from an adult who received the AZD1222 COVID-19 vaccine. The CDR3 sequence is CASSVEGDPSGNTIYF. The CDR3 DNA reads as TGTGCCAGCAGCGTAGAGGGGGACCCCTCTGGAAACACCATATATTTT. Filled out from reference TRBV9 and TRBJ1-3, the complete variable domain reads DSGVTQTPKHLITATGQRVTLRCSPRSGDLSVYWYQQSLDQGLQFLIQYYNGEERAKGNILERFSAQQFPDLHSELNLSSLELGDSALYFCASSVEGDPSGNTIYFGEGSWLTVV.